Below are 14 T cell receptor beta chains sequenced from a single sample in a study of OX40 agonist ivuxolimab in advanced cancers. Measured with immunoSEQ multiplex PCR; TCRdb has only the in-frame clones, and not every one. The data hold 50,000 or so clones, with roughly 93% observed a single time. This material consisted of CD4+ or CD8+ T cells sorted from blood, taken in a trial of the OX40 agonist ivuxolimab. The receptors stem from an adult with an advanced solid tumor such as melanoma, head and neck, liver or kidney cancer.

The chain links TRBV27 to TRBJ1-5, with D tentatively TRBD1 (6 bases). The CDR3 runs to 15 residues. Germline V gene data show CDR1 as MNHEY and CDR2 as SMNVEV (reference sequence). Trimming took off 8 bases at V and 5 bases at J, with 19 bases between the two ends. The CDR3 reads CASGTGLPTDQPQHF. CDR3 DNA sequence: TGTGCCAGCGGCACAGGGCTCCCCACGGATCAGCCCCAGCATTTT.

The J gene is TRBJ2-7, the V gene TRBV5-1, with a weak D call TRBD1 (5 bases). V lost 0 bases, J lost 3 bases, and 10 bases lay in between. The CDR3 has 14 residues. Germline CDR1 is SGHRS and CDR2 is YFSETQ. CDR3 loop: CASSLGGRVYEQYF. In DNA form, the CDR3 reads TGCGCCAGCAGCTTGGGCGGCAGGGTCTACGAGCAGTACTTC.

The V gene is TRBV7-6, the J gene TRBJ2-1; 14 nucleotides align to TRBD2. CDR1 and CDR2 (germline): SGHVS, FNYEAQ. Trimming removed 5 bases from V and 3 bases from J; junction bases left unmatched: 6. The CDR3 runs 17 residues. CDR3 coding DNA: TGTGCCAGCAGCCCGGGACTAGCGGGAGTGGGCTACAATGAGCAGTTCTTC. It encodes CASSPGLAGVGYNEQFF.

The genes are TRBV5-4 and TRBJ2-1, with D possibly being TRBD1 or TRBD2 (5 bases each). The V end was cut by 3 bases, the J end by 4 bases, with 17 bases between. Germline V gene sequence: CDR1 SGHNT, CDR2 YYREEE (reference sequence). The CDR3 consists of 16 residues. The CDR3 DNA reads as TGTGCCAGCAGCTCCTGGAGGACAAGTTCTTACAATGAGCAGTTCTTC. Amino acid sequence: CASSSWRTSSYNEQFF.

The chain joins TRBV21-1 to TRBJ1-3; the table names TRBD1, a call not compared with the DNA. TRBV21-1 corresponds to a pseudogene. The CDR3 extends over 18 amino acids. The CDR3 region is CASTNSVGPVYSGNTIYF. In nucleotides, the CDR3 is TGTGCCAGCACCAACTCGGTGGGGCCCGTATACTCTGGAAACACCATATATTTT.

V and J are TRBV14 and TRBJ2-7; D is unresolved. V was pared by 0 bases and J by 2 bases, with 5 bases between. Germline V gene data show CDR1 as SGHDN and CDR2 as FVKESK. The CDR3 has 13 amino acids. CDR3 in amino acids: CASSQDPAYEQYF. The CDR3 DNA reads TGTGCCAGCAGCCAAGATCCAGCCTACGAGCAGTACTTC.

This rearrangement joins TRBV5-6 to TRBJ1-1; D unresolved. The CDR3 loop spans 13 amino acids. Between the trimmed V and J ends, which lost 3 bases and 4 bases, there was a span of 10 bases. The V gene's germline CDR1 is SGHDT and CDR2 YYEEEE. CDR3 protein: CASSSDGLTEAFF. The CDR3 DNA sequence: TGTGCCAGCAGCTCAGACGGACTCACTGAAGCTTTCTTT.

The genes are TRBV2 and TRBJ2-7, with D perhaps TRBD1 (6 bases). Trimming pared 6 bases from V and 6 bases from J, leaving 9 bases between. CDR3 length equals 11 residues. Germline V gene lookup returns CDR1 SNHLY and CDR2 FYNNEI. The CDR3 region is CASRRGSEQYF. The CDR3 DNA follows: TGTGCCAGCAGAAGGGGGTCCGAGCAGTACTTC.

The chain is built from TRBV13 and TRBJ2-7; the D gene is possibly TRBD2 (6 bases). Germline CDR1 and CDR2: PRHDT and FYEKMQ (reference sequence). CDR3 length: 12 residues. Trimming pared 1 base from V and 6 bases from J, leaving 7 bases between. CDR3 sequence (DNA): TGTGCCAGCAGCTTAGAAGCGGGCGAGCAGTACTTC. It specifies CASSLEAGEQYF.

The rearrangement uses TRBV5-1 and TRBJ2-7; 9 bases are a match to TRBD2. The V gene's germline CDR1 is SGHRS and CDR2 YFSETQ. CDR3 size: 13 residues. With V trimmed by 0 bases and J by 5 bases, 0 bases remained unmatched. CDR3 in DNA: TGCGCCAGCAGCTTGGGGACTAGCGACGAGCAGTACTTC. It codes for CASSLGTSDEQYF.

This chain connects TRBV4-2 to TRBJ2-7, with 11 positions matching TRBD2. This CDR3 is built from 15 residues. The V gene end was trimmed by 6 bases and the J gene end by 3 bases; junction bases not matched to a gene: 7. CDR1 LGHNA and CDR2 YNFKEQ come from the germline V gene. The CDR3 DNA follows: TGTGCCAGCAGACGAACGACTAGCGGGAACTACGAGCAGTACTTC. Translating it yields CASRRTTSGNYEQYF.

The gene calls are TRBV13 and TRBJ2-7; unclear D gene. This CDR3 comprises 12 residues. V dropped 3 bases and J dropped 1 base, with 4 bases sitting between them. CDR1 and CDR2 from the germline V gene are PRHDT and FYEKMQ (reference sequence). The CDR3 DNA sequence: TGTGCCAGCAGCTTTGGGTCCTACGAGCAGTACTTC. Translated: CASSFGSYEQYF.

The chain carries TRBV11-2 and TRBJ2-5; TRBD1 is a possible D gene (6 bases). The CDR3 loop spans 13 amino acids. The V gene's germline CDR1 is SGHAT and CDR2 FQNNGV. The germline V and J ends were trimmed by 5 bases and 1 base, with 8 bases remaining between them. The CDR3 nucleotides read TGTGCCAGCAGCCTAGGGGGCCAAGAGACCCAGTACTTC. Residues: CASSLGGQETQYF.

The chain has TRBV9 and TRBJ2-2; the match to TRBD2 covers 7 bases. V was pared by 3 bases and J by 2 bases, with 7 bases of the junction left unmatched. This CDR3 has 16 residues. Germline V gene lookup returns CDR1 SGDLS and CDR2 YYNGEE. CDR3: CASSDGSSGNTGELFF. The CDR3 DNA reads TGTGCCAGCAGCGACGGTTCTAGCGGCAACACCGGGGAGCTGTTTTTT.